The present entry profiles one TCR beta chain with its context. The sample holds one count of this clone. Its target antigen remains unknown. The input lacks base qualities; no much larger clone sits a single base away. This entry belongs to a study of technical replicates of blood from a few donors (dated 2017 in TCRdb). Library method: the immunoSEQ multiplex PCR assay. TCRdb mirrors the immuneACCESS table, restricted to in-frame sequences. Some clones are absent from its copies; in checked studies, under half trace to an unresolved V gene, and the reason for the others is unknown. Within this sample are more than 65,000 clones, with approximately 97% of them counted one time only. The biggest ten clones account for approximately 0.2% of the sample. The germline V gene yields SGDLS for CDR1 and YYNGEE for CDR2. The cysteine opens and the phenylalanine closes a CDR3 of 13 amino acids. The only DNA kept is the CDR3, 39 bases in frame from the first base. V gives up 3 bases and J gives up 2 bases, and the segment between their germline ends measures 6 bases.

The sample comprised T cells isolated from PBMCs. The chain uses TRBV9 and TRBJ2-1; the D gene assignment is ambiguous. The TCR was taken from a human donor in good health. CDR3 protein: CASSAAAYNEQFF. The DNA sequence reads TGTGCCAGCAGCGCCGCAGCCTACAATGAGCAGTTCTTC.